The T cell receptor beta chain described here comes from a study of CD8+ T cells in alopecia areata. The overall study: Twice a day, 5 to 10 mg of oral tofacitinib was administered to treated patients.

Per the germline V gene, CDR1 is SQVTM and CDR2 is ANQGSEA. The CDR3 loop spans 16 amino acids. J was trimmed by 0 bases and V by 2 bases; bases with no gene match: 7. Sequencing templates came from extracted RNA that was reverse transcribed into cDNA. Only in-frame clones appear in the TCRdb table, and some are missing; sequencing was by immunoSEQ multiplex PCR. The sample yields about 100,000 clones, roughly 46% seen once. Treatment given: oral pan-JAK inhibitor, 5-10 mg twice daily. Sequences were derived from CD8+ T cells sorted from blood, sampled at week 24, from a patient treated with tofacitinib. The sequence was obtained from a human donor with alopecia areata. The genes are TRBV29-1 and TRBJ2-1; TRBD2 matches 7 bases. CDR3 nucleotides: TGCAGCGTTGAAAACCCTAGCGGAAGCTCCTACAATGAGCAGTTCTTC. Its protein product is CSVENPSGSSYNEQFF.